This T cell receptor beta chain was retrieved from a study of T-cell memory formation after mild COVID-19. Study-wide context: For the most part, TCR clusters were specific to one donor.

General study points: Mainly CM and EM harbored the contracting CD4+ clones; mainly EMRA harbored the CD8+ ones. Cross-reactive memory appears to have joined, as suggested by some responding clones showing up in pre-infection memory. The study found balanced CD4/CD8 in clones contracting day 15 to 85 and a CD4+ lean in later expanders.

MiXCR, applied by TCRdb to the 5' RACE reads, yields one record per CDR3 protein. The table lists roughly 170,000 distinct CDR3 sequences, under 20% of them singletons. Germline loops: CDR1 SNHLY, CDR2 FYNNEI. CDR3 length equals 11 residues. Trimming took 7 bases from V and 7 from J, leaving 10 bases between them. Note on this clonotype: The antigen is not known.

The chain joins TRBV2 to TRBJ1-1; D remains ambiguous. The TCR was taken from a man aged 18 to 35 who had mild COVID-19 (a few samples of this study predate the infection). Cell type and time point are not known. Sequencing was carried out using PBMCs or a T cell subset sorted from them (not recorded which). CDR3 DNA: TGTGCCAGCAAGAGGTCCGGTGAAGCTTTCTTT. It encodes CASKRSGEAFF.